These 8 T cell receptor beta chains originate from one sample sequenced in a study of cytomegalovirus exposure and HLA in healthy donors. Clones were sequenced by immunoSEQ multiplex PCR, and TCRdb holds only the in-frame ones, with some missing. Here the sample spans about 160,000 clones, about nine tenths being singletons. Sequences were obtained from PBMCs. The receptors were sampled from a man aged 18 to 29 in good health and CMV-seropositive.

The chain recombines TRBV5-6 with TRBJ1-1, with D perhaps TRBD1 (6 bases). The CDR3 has 15 amino acids. V was pared by 3 bases and J by 4 bases, with 16 bases between. CDR1 is SGHDT and CDR2 is YYEEEE in the germline V gene. CDR3 residues: CASSSTPGESTEAFF. As DNA, the CDR3 is TGTGCCAGCAGCTCAACCCCAGGGGAAAGCACTGAAGCTTTCTTT.

This chain links TRBV29-1 with TRBJ2-3; 14 bases match TRBD2. There are 19 residues in the CDR3. Germline V gives CDR1 SQVTM, CDR2 ANQGSEA. V gave up 0 bases and J gave up 4 bases; unmatched junction bases: 12. CDR3 sequence reads: CSVEERGLAGAFPPDTQYF. CDR3 in DNA: TGCAGCGTTGAAGAGCGGGGACTAGCGGGAGCCTTCCCCCCAGATACGCAGTATTTT.

The chain combines TRBV9 with TRBJ2-7, with 7 bases that match TRBD1. The V segment lost 5 bases and the J segment 3 bases; nucleotides outside the gene matches: 17. The CDR3 has 17 amino acids. Germline-derived CDR1 and CDR2 are SGDLS and YYNGEE. Written as DNA, the CDR3 is TGTGCCAGCAGTGCGGGCGGTCTGGGGACAGAAGTCTACGAGCAGTACTTC. Translating it yields CASSAGGLGTEVYEQYF.

The chain recombines TRBV6-5 with TRBJ1-1; tentative D call: TRBD1 (6 bases). The CDR3 totals 13 residues. Trimming cost V 6 bases and J 5 bases, with 13 bases left between them. Germline V gene sequence: CDR1 MNHEY, CDR2 SVGAGI. This CDR3 is CASRPDRGTEAFF. The CDR3 DNA is TGTGCCAGCAGGCCGGACAGAGGGACTGAAGCTTTCTTT.

This sequence joins TRBV9 and TRBJ1-5, with 7 nucleotides matching TRBD1. The CDR3 is made up of 15 amino acids. Germline CDR1 SGDLS, CDR2 YYNGEE. Trimming removed 3 bases from V and 6 bases from J; junction bases left unmatched: 9. The CDR3 spells CASSATGVPGQPQHF. In DNA form, the CDR3 reads TGTGCCAGCAGCGCAACAGGGGTGCCAGGTCAGCCCCAGCATTTT.

V usage is TRBV15 and J usage is TRBJ1-1; D remains unclear. The CDR3 has 15 amino acids. CDR1 and CDR2 (germline): LNHNV, YYDKDF (reference sequence). The V gene lost 1 base and the J gene lost 1 base, with 10 bases spanning the gap. The CDR3 loop is CATSRVVTENTEAFF. The DNA for the CDR3 is TGTGCCACCAGCAGAGTCGTAACAGAGAACACTGAAGCTTTCTTT.

J is TRBJ1-5 and V is TRBV2; a possible D gene is TRBD1 (6 bases). V was cut by 2 bases and J by 4 bases, with 9 bases left in between. CDR3 length equals 14 residues. The V gene's germline CDR1 is SNHLY and CDR2 FYNNEI. DNA of the CDR3: TGTGCCAGCAGTGAAAGGGGGGGGAATCAGCCCCAGCATTTT. It codes for CASSERGGNQPQHF.

The chain recombines TRBV9 with TRBJ2-7; 8 nucleotides line up with TRBD2. CDR1 SGDLS and CDR2 YYNGEE come from the germline V gene. V trimming: 4 bases; J trimming: 1 base; junction bases outside the gene matches: 7. The CDR3 has 15 residues. The CDR3 spells CASSPTSGPSYEQYF. In DNA, the CDR3 is TGTGCCAGCAGCCCCACTAGCGGCCCGTCCTACGAGCAGTACTTC.